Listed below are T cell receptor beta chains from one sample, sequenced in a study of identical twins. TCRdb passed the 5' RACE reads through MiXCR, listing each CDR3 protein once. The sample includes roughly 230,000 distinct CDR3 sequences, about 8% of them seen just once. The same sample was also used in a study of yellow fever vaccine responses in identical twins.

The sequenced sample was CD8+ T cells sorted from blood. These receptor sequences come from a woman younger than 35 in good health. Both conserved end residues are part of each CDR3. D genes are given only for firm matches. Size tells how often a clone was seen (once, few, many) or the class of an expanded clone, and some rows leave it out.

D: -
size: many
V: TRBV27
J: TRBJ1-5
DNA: TGTGCCAGCAGTTTCCCCGGGTGGCCCCAGCATTTT
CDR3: CASSFPGWPQHF

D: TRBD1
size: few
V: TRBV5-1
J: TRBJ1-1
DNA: TGCGCCAGCAGCTCGGGACAGGGTTACACTGAAGCTTTCTTT
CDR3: CASSSGQGYTEAFF

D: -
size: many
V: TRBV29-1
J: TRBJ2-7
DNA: TGCAGCGTTCAGCGAAACTACGAGCAGTACTTC
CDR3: CSVQRNYEQYF

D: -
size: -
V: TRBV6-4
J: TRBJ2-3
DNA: TGTGCCAGCAGTGACTCAGTGAGCCAGGGCACAGATACGCAGTATTTT
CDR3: CASSDSVSQGTDTQYF

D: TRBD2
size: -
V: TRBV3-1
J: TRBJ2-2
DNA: TGTGCCAGCAGCCAAGATGTTCTAGCGGGAGTTTGGAGCGCCGGGGAGCTGTTTTTT
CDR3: CASSQDVLAGVWSAGELFF

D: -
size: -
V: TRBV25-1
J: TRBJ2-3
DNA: TGTGCCAGCAGTGAATTGGGCTCCACAGATACGCAGTATTTT
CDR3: CASSELGSTDTQYF

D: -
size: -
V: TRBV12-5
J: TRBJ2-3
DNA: TGTGCTAGTGGTTTGGGGGGGCTTGGAGATACGCAGTATTTT
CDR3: CASGLGGLGDTQYF

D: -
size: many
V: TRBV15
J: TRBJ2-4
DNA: TGTGCCACCAGCAGAGACGGCCTCGTGGCGGACATTCAGTACTTC
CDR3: CATSRDGLVADIQYF

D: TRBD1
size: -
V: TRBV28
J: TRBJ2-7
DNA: TGTGCCAGCAGACAATCCGACAGGGTCTACGAGCAGTACTTC
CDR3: CASRQSDRVYEQYF

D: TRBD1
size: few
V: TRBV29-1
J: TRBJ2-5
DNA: TGCAGCGTTGACCCCCCCGACAGGGGCGGGGAGACCCAGTACTTC
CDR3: CSVDPPDRGGETQYF

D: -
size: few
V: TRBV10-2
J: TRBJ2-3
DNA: TGCGCCAGCAGTGAGCTCCGGACAGATACGCAGTATTTT
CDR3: CASSELRTDTQYF

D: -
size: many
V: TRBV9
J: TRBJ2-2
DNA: TGTGCCAGCAGCGAACCGAACACCGGGGAGCTGTTTTTT
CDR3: CASSEPNTGELFF

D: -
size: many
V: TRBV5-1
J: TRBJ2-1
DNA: TGCGCCAGCAGCCCAACTACTACGGTCTACAATGAGCAGTTCTTC
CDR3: CASSPTTTVYNEQFF

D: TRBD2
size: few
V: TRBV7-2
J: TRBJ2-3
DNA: TGTGCCAGCAGCTTAGTGCCTCTAGCGGGGGGGCCGTCCGCAGATACGCAGTATTTT
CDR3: CASSLVPLAGGPSADTQYF

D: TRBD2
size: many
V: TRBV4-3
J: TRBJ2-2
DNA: TGCGCCAGCAGCCAAGAGAGACTAGCCGGGACCGGGGAGCTGTTTTTT
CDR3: CASSQERLAGTGELFF

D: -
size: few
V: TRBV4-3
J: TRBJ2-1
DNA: TGCGCCAGCAGCCAAGGGAGGGGGGAATGGGCCGGCAATGAGCAGTTCTTC
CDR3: CASSQGRGEWAGNEQFF

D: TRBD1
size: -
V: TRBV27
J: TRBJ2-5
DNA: TGTGCCAGCAGGAATGGGGACAGCCCCAAAGAGACCCAGTACTTC
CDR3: CASRNGDSPKETQYF

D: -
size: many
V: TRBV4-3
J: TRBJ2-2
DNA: TGCGCCAGCAGCCAAGATAGGAACACCGGGGAGCTGTTTTTT
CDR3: CASSQDRNTGELFF

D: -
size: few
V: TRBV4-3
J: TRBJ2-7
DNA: TGCGCCAGCAGCCAAGTAGGGGCGGGCTACGAGCAGTACTTC
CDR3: CASSQVGAGYEQYF

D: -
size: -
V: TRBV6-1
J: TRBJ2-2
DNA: TGTGCCAGCAGTCAGGAGGCGAACACCGGGGAGCTGTTTTTT
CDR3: CASSQEANTGELFF

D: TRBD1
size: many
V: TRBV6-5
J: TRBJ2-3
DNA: TGTGCCAGCAGTTACTCGCCGGGACAGCCGGATACGCAGTATTTT
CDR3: CASSYSPGQPDTQYF

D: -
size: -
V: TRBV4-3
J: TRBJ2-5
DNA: TGCGCCAGCAGCCAAGGAAGGGACTCGAGTGGGACCCAGTACTTC
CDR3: CASSQGRDSSGTQYF

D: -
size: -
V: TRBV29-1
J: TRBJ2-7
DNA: TGCAGCGTTGAAGGATTGCAGTACGAGCAGTACTTC
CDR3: CSVEGLQYEQYF